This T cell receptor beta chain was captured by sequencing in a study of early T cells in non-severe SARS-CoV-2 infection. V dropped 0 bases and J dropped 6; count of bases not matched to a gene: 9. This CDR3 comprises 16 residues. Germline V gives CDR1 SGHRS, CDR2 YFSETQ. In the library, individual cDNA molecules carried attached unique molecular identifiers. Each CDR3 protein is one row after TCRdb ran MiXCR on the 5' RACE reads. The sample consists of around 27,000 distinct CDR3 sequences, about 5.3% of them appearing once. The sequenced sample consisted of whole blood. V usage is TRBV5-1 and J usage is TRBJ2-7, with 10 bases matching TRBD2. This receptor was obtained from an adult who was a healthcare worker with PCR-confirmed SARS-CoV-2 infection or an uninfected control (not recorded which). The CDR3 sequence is CASSLEAGGPSAEQYF. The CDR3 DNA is TGCGCCAGCAGCTTGGAAGCGGGGGGGCCCTCAGCCGAGCAGTACTTC.